Listed below are T cell receptor beta chains from one sample, sequenced in a study of cytomegalovirus exposure and HLA in healthy donors. The assay was immunoSEQ multiplex PCR, and TCRdb's table has in-frame clones only and misses some. This sample has 150,000 to 200,000 clones, with around two thirds found just once. The specimen was PBMCs. The receptors were gathered from a man aged 40-49 years in good health and CMV-seronegative. Both conserved end residues are part of each CDR3. D genes are given only for firm matches. Size values are once, few and many counts, or a class for expanded clones, and some rows have none.

>.|TRBD1|TRBV4-1|TRBJ1-4
CASSQYDRGGEKLFF
TGCGCCAGCAGCCAATATGACAGGGGCGGGGAAAAACTGTTTTTT
>.|.|TRBV7-2|TRBJ1-2
CASSLEGGYGYTF
TGTGCCAGCAGCTTAGAGGGAGGTTATGGCTACACCTTC
>.|TRBD2|TRBV7-2|TRBJ2-1
CASSFLVSGGYNEQFF
TGTGCCAGCAGCTTCTTAGTTAGCGGGGGGTACAATGAGCAGTTCTTC
>.|TRBD1|TRBV7-2|TRBJ1-1
CASRAGTERKAFF
TGTGCCAGCAGAGCCGGGACAGAAAGAAAAGCTTTCTTT
>.|TRBD1|TRBV5-5|TRBJ1-1
CASSVTGTGAWATEAFF
TGTGCCAGCAGTGTTACCGGGACAGGAGCTTGGGCCACTGAAGCTTTCTTT
>.|.|TRBV6-6|TRBJ2-7
CASSYSSLGSYEQYF
TGTGCCAGCAGTTACTCCTCTCTAGGTTCCTACGAGCAGTACTTC
>once|TRBD2|TRBV7-2|TRBJ2-5
CASSLDLAGGQETQYF
TGTGCCAGCAGCTTAGATTTAGCGGGAGGGCAAGAGACCCAGTACTTC
>few|.|TRBV5-6|TRBJ2-5
CASSLVGARETQYF
TGTGCCAGCAGCTTGGTGGGGGCTCGAGAGACCCAGTACTTC
>.|.|TRBV14|TRBJ1-4
CASSPRLDRPNNEKLFF
TGTGCCAGCAGCCCCCGTTTAGACAGGCCCAATAATGAAAAACTGTTTTTT
>.|.|TRBV21-1|TRBJ2-1
CASSSKDHCSSYNEQFF
TGTGCCAGCAGCAGCAAAGATCACTGTAGCTCCTACAATGAGCAGTTCTTC
>.|TRBD1|TRBV4-3|TRBJ2-6
CASSSQGAGGADVLTF
TGCGCCAGCAGCTCACAGGGGGCGGGTGGGGCCGACGTCCTGACTTTC
>.|TRBD1|TRBV6-5|TRBJ2-7
CASSYRAGGEYEQYF
TGTGCCAGCAGTTACAGGGCAGGGGGCGAGTACGAGCAGTACTTC
>.|TRBD1|TRBV6-5|TRBJ1-2
CASSTDRGRVGYTF
TGTGCCAGCAGTACCGACAGGGGGAGGGTGGGCTACACCTTC
>.|.|TRBV30|TRBJ1-1
CAWSDDFEAFF
TGTGCCTGGAGTGATGACTTTGAAGCTTTCTTT
>few|TRBD2|TRBV18|TRBJ2-3
CASSSGLAGGSQRDTQYF
TGTGCCAGCTCTTCAGGACTAGCGGGAGGGAGTCAGAGAGATACGCAGTATTTT
>.|TRBD1|TRBV2|TRBJ2-5
CASTRDRAYQETQYF
TGTGCCAGCACTAGGGACAGGGCGTACCAAGAGACCCAGTACTTC
>.|.|TRBV5-4|TRBJ2-6
CASRAVSGANVLTF
TGTGCCAGCAGAGCTGTATCCGGGGCCAACGTCCTGACTTTC
>few|.|TRBV29-1|TRBJ2-7
CSVEGSGGYKQYF
TGCAGCGTTGAAGGCAGTGGAGGGTACAAGCAGTACTTC
>.|.|TRBV6-1|TRBJ2-1
CASSERRGTYNEQFF
TGTGCCAGCAGTGAAAGGAGAGGTACCTACAATGAGCAGTTCTTC
>.|TRBD2|TRBV7-9|TRBJ2-3
CASSPDLAGADTQYF
TGTGCCAGCAGCCCCGATCTGGCGGGAGCGGATACGCAGTATTTT
>once|.|TRBV11-3|TRBJ2-7
CASSPVAAAIHEQYF
TGTGCCAGCAGCCCCGTTGCGGCGGCCATCCACGAGCAGTACTTC
>.|TRBD1|TRBV7-2|TRBJ1-2
CASSQDRNGYTF
TGTGCCAGCAGCCAGGACAGGAATGGCTACACCTTC
>.|.|TRBV19|TRBJ1-3
CASSIPGGNTIYF
TGTGCCAGTAGTATTCCGGGGGGAAACACCATATATTTT
>many|.|TRBV19|TRBJ1-1
CASSINGGYEAFF
TGTGCCAGTAGTATAAACGGGGGATATGAAGCTTTCTTT
>.|.|TRBV6-5|TRBJ1-1
CAAVGGQAEAFF
TGTGCCGCTGTGGGGGGTCAGGCTGAAGCTTTCTTT
>once|TRBD1|TRBV2|TRBJ1-1
CASSEGTGRNTEAFF
TGTGCCAGCAGTGAAGGGACAGGAAGGAACACTGAAGCTTTCTTT
>.|TRBD1|TRBV10-3|TRBJ1-1
CAISSGTGGSWGTEAFF
TGTGCCATCAGTTCCGGGACAGGGGGCTCATGGGGCACTGAAGCTTTCTTT
>.|TRBD1|TRBV28|TRBJ1-1
CASTSGGTGTEAFF
TGTGCCAGCACCTCAGGGGGCACGGGCACTGAAGCTTTCTTT
>.|.|TRBV6-5|TRBJ1-2
CASSYSYRVLYGYTF
TGTGCCAGCAGTTACTCGTACAGGGTGCTATATGGCTACACCTTC